This TCR beta chain is from a study of long-term antiretroviral therapy in people with HIV. This clone was detected once. The run of the v3.0 immunoSEQ assay was at survey level. The repertoire was sequenced with immunoSEQ multiplex PCR; TCRdb's copy has only in-frame clones and lacks some. The table shows about 31,000 clones, with about nine tenths occurring only once. Specimens carried about 0.9-11 million cryopreserved PBMC before DNA extraction. Germline V gene data show CDR1 as LNHDA and CDR2 as SQIVND (reference sequence). V lost 3 bases and J lost 4, with 9 bases in between. The CDR3 runs 13 residues.

The V call is TRBV19, the J call TRBJ1-2; D unclear. The sample here was unsorted PBMCs, taken approximately 5.1 years after starting antiretroviral therapy. The sequence was obtained from a woman in her thirties or forties with HIV. CDR3 nucleotide sequence: TGTGCCAGTAGTATGGCAGAAGCCTATGGCTACACCTTC. Translating gives CASSMAEAYGYTF.